This T cell receptor (beta chain) was sequenced during a study of cytomegalovirus exposure and HLA in healthy donors. The overall study: Of roughly 400 genotyped donors, around 76% clustered with self-reported Caucasian donors. Study results and caveats: Presence/absence analyses supposed approximately even sequencing depth among donors. Some TCR beta chains (roughly 150 of them) were listed as cytomegalovirus-associated.

Points on this clone: Its antigen is still unknown.

The germline gives CDR1 MDHEN, CDR2 SYDVKM. Trimming removed 2 bases from V and 10 bases from J, with 15 bases in between. The CDR3 totals 15 residues. PCR amplification relied on 60 Vbeta primers (plus 13 Jbeta primers). TCRdb keeps only in-frame clones here, not all; method: immunoSEQ multiplex PCR. The table shows approximately 150,000 clones, with roughly 80% occurring only once. The sample taken for sequencing was PBMCs. The chain combines TRBV28 with TRBJ1-6; D might be TRBD1 (5 bases). This clonotype was obtained from a young woman in good health and CMV-seropositive. This CDR3 reads CASSLQGPAVSPLHF. DNA for the CDR3: TGTGCCAGCAGTTTACAGGGCCCTGCAGTCTCACCCCTCCACTTT.